A selection of T cell receptor beta chains follows, all from one sample in a study of cytomegalovirus exposure and HLA in healthy donors. The data were produced by immunoSEQ multiplex PCR, yet TCRdb's version contains in-frame clones alone and is incomplete. This table holds some 120,000 clones, 80% found once. The specimen sequenced was PBMCs. These receptors all come from a male donor in good health and CMV-seronegative. Each CDR3 is given with its conserved first and last residue. A D gene is named only where the DNA matches it firmly. Clone size appears in some rows only: once, few, many, or a class for an expanded clone.

TRBD1 - TRBJ2-7 TRBV13 TGTGCCAGCAGTGGCAGGGGGCCGGTCGAGCAGTACTTC CASSGRGPVEQYF
TRBD1 - TRBJ2-7 TRBV28 TGTGCCAGCAGTATCGGGACAGGGGGGGGCTACGAGCAGTACTTC CASSIGTGGGYEQYF
- - TRBJ2-3 TRBV5-1 TGCGCCAGCAGCTTGCGGGGGATAATCACAGATACGCAGTATTTT CASSLRGIITDTQYF
TRBD1 - TRBJ2-7 TRBV7-9 TGTGCCAGCAGCTTAGAAGGGAGGGGACAGGGTGTGATCTACGAGCAGTACTTC CASSLEGRGQGVIYEQYF
- once TRBJ2-3 TRBV28 TGTGCCAGCAGAGGACTGCAGCCAGCTACGCAGTATTTT CASRGLQPATQYF
- - TRBJ2-5 TRBV2 TGTGCCAGCAGTGCAGGAAGTCCAAGAGAGACCCAGTACTTC CASSAGSPRETQYF
- - TRBJ2-2 TRBV10-3 TGTGCCATAGGAGGGGAAGATCGGACCGGGGAGCTGTTTTTT CAIGGEDRTGELFF
- - TRBJ1-5 TRBV7-6 TGTGCCAGCAGCTTAGGTTTTGCGGGGCAGCCCCAGCATTTT CASSLGFAGQPQHF
- few TRBJ2-2 TRBV1 TGCACCAGCAGCCCGACAGAGACGAACACCGGGGAGCTGTTTTTT CTSSPTETNTGELFF
- few TRBJ1-1 TRBV18 TGTGCCAGCTCACCGAACAGAGGGGGAACAGGATTCGCTTTCTTT CASSPNRGGTGFAFF
TRBD1 few TRBJ1-4 TRBV5-1 TGCGCCAGCAGCCGCACTACAGGGGGCGTGAGGGAAAAACTGTTTTTT CASSRTTGGVREKLFF
TRBD1 - TRBJ2-7 TRBV30 TGTGCCTGTCCAAAAAAGGACAGGCCTACCTACGAGCAGTACTTC CACPKKDRPTYEQYF
TRBD1 - TRBJ2-7 TRBV9 TGTGCCAGCAGCGTGGGACAGGGTCCCAACTACGAGCAGTACTTC CASSVGQGPNYEQYF
TRBD2 - TRBJ2-7 TRBV6-5 TGTGCCAGCAGCCACGGGGGGGCCGAGCAGTACTTC CASSHGGAEQYF
- - TRBJ2-7 TRBV2 TGTGCCAGCAGTGAGAGGTCGGGCTACGAGCAGTACTTC CASSERSGYEQYF
- once TRBJ1-6 TRBV4-1 TGCGCCAGCAGCCATCTAAATTCACCCCTCCACTTT CASSHLNSPLHF
TRBD1 - TRBJ1-5 TRBV15 TGTGCCACCAGCAGATTAGTAGGACAGGGGCCTTTTGCTCAGCCCCAGCATTTT CATSRLVGQGPFAQPQHF
- - TRBJ1-1 TRBV5-6 TGTGCCAGCAGCTTGAAGGAGGGTGGGTACACTGAAGCTTTCTTT CASSLKEGGYTEAFF
- - TRBJ1-1 TRBV9 TGTGCCAGCAGCACCGGTAACAGGGTTGTGACTGAAGCTTTCTTT CASSTGNRVVTEAFF
TRBD2 - TRBJ2-3 TRBV7-2 TGTGCCAGCAGCGCACTAGCGCCGACAGATACGCAGTATTTT CASSALAPTDTQYF
TRBD1 - TRBJ2-7 TRBV10-1 TGCGCCAGCAGCCTTTGGACAGGGGTCGAGCAGTACTTC CASSLWTGVEQYF
- - TRBJ2-4 TRBV30 TGTGCCTGGAGTCGAACAGTTTTTACCAAAAACAGTCAGTACTTC CAWSRTVFTKNSQYF
- - TRBJ1-2 TRBV7-9 TGTGCCAGCAGCTTATCCGGTGGCTACACCTTC CASSLSGGYTF
TRBD1 once TRBJ2-7 TRBV5-1 TGCGCCAGCAGCTTCCCGGACAGGCCGTCCTACGAGCAGTACTTC CASSFPDRPSYEQYF
TRBD1 - TRBJ1-1 TRBV5-8 TGTGCCAGCAGACGTCCAGGGGGTTCGGTTACTGAAGCTTTCTTT CASRRPGGSVTEAFF
- - TRBJ1-1 TRBV5-8 TGTGCCAGCAGTCCCAGGAACACTGAAGCTTTCTTT CASSPRNTEAFF
- once TRBJ1-3 TRBV11-2 TGTGCCAGCAGCCTAGAAGGGACATCTGGAAACACCATATATTTT CASSLEGTSGNTIYF
TRBD1 - TRBJ2-3 TRBV5-1 TGCGCCAGCAGCTTGTTCCCGCCTGGGACAGGGGCTCAAGATACGCAGTATTTT CASSLFPPGTGAQDTQYF
TRBD1 once TRBJ1-3 TRBV7-9 TGTGCCAGCAGCTCGACAGGGGGACTTGGTAACACCATATATTTT CASSSTGGLGNTIYF